This T cell receptor (beta chain) was sequenced in a study of T cell responses to AZD1222 COVID-19 vaccine. Study-level results: White British donors predominated, females outnumbered males, and clonal diversity was possibly underestimated.

The V gene's germline CDR1 is SEHNR and CDR2 FQNEAQ (reference sequence). V shed 5 bases, J shed 1 base, and the junction held 3 bases outside the gene matches. The CDR3 runs 14 residues. Measured with immunoSEQ multiplex PCR; TCRdb has only the in-frame clones, and not every one. The sample carries 85,000 to 100,000 clones, about 88% recorded once. Concerning this clone itself: The antigen is not known.

Investigators merged groups given second doses at roughly 4 or roughly 12 weeks. The sample here was peripheral blood, taken 28 days after the second AZD1222 dose. The receptor comes from an adult who received the AZD1222 COVID-19 vaccine. The chain uses TRBV7-9 and TRBJ2-3; TRBD1 agrees at 7 bases. CDR3 sequence reads: CASSPGQRTDTQYF. The CDR3 DNA reads TGTGCCAGCAGCCCGGGACAGCGCACAGATACGCAGTATTTT.